This TCR beta chain was profiled in a study of PD-1 blockade in classical Hodgkin lymphoma. Findings and caveats of the study: The causes of the repertoire differences, possibly disease activity or prior therapy, remain undefined. After ASCT, patients who started nivolumab under 1 year later were excluded. Diversity in CD4+ TCRs, unlike that measured in CD8+ TCRs, had risen significantly by C4D1.

TCRdb keeps only in-frame clones here, not all; method: immunoSEQ multiplex PCR. Of tens of thousands of clones in the sample, 73% were seen once. All the patients suffered relapse after autologous stem cell transplantation, and brentuximab vedotin exposure differed. The table lists this clone with a few counts. Its target is not known. Germline CDR1 LNHDA, CDR2 SQIVND (reference sequence). Trimming stripped 2 bases from V and 5 bases from J, with 6 bases between. This CDR3 has 12 amino acids. The chain uses TRBV19 and TRBJ1-1; D not resolved. This TCR derives from a human donor with classical Hodgkin lymphoma. The sample in question was peripheral blood mononuclear cells (PBMCs), obtained at baseline. The CDR3 is CASSIRGTEAFF. The CDR3 DNA is TGTGCCAGTAGTATAAGAGGGACTGAAGCTTTCTTT.